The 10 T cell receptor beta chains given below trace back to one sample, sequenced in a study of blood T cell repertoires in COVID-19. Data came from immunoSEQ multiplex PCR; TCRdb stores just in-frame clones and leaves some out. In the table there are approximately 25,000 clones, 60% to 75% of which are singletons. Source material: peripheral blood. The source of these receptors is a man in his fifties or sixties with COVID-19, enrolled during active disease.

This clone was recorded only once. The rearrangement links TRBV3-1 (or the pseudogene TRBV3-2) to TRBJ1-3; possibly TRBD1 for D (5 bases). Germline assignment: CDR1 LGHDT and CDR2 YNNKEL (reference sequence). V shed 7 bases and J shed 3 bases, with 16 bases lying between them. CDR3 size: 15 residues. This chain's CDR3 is CASTKGRGGGNTIYF. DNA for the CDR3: TGTGCCAGCACCAAAGGGAGGGGTGGTGGAAACACCATATATTTT.

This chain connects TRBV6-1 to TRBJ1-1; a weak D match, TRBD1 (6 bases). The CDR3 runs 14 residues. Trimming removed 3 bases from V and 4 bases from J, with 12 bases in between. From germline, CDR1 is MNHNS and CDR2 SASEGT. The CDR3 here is CASSDPTGSTEAFF. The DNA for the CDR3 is TGTGCCAGCAGTGACCCCACAGGGTCCACTGAAGCTTTCTTT.

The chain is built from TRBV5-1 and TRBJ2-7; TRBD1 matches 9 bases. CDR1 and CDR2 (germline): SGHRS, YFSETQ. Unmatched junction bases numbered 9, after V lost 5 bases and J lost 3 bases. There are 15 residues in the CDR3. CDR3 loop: CASSRTGAALYEQYF. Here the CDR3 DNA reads TGCGCCAGCAGTAGGACAGGGGCTGCACTCTACGAGCAGTACTTC.

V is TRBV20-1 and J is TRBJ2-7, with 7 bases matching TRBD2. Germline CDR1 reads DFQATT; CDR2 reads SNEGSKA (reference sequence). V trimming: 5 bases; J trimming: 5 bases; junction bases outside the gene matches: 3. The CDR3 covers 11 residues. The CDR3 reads CSASSGHEQYF. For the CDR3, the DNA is TGCAGTGCTTCTAGCGGCCACGAGCAGTACTTC.

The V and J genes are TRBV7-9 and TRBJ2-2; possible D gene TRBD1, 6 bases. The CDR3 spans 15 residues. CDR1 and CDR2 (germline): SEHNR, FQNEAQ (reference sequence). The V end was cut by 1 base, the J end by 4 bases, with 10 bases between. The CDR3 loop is CASSLGGHTTGELFF. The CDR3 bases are TGTGCCAGCAGCTTAGGGGGACACACCACCGGGGAGCTGTTTTTT.

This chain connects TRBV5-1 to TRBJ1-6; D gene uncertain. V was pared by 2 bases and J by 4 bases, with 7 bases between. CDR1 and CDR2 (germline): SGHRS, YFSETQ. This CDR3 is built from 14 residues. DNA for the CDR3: TGCGCCAGCAGCTTATCGGGATATAATTCACCCCTCCACTTT. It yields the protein CASSLSGYNSPLHF.

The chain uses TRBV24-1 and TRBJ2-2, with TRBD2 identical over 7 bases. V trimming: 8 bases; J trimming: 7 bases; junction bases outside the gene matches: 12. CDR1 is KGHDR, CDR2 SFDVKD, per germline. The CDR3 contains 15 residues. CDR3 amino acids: CATKSSGPTGGELFF. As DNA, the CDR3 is TGTGCCACCAAGTCTAGCGGCCCGACGGGCGGGGAGCTGTTTTTT.

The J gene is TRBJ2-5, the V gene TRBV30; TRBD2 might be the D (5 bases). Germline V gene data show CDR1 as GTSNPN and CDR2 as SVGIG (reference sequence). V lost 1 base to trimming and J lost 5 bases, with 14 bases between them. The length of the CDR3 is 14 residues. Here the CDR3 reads CAWSAKLGEETQYF. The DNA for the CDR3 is TGTGCCTGGAGTGCAAAACTCGGGGAGGAGACCCAGTACTTC.

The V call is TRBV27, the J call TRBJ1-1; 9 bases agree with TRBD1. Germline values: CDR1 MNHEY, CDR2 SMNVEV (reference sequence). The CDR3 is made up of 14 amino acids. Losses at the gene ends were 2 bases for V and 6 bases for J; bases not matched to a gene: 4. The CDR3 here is CASSLKGTGPEAFF. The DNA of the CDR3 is TGTGCCAGCAGTTTAAAAGGGACAGGGCCTGAAGCTTTCTTT.

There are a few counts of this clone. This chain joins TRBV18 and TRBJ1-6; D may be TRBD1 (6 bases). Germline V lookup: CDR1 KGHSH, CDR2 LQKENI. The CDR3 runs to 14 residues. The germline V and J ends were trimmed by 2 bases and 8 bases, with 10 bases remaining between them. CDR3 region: CASSPADSYSPLHF. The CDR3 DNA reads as TGTGCCAGCTCACCAGCGGACAGTTATTCACCCCTCCACTTT.